The 8 T cell receptor beta chains presented below share a single source sample, sequenced in a study of neurological immune-mediated disorders (dated by TCRdb to between 2017 and 2020). Interpreted using the paper, the time point label stands for: technical triplicate 3. The library was made by 5' RACE. Sequenced using an Illumina HiSeq 2500. TCRdb redid the processing of the public reads, applying fastp at Q25 and MiXCR, and retained in-frame beta chains. Identical CDR3 protein sequences are pooled into one entry, listed with their most common genes and DNA. In all, the sample holds some 48,000 distinct CDR3 sequences, and roughly 21% of those were seen once. The ten largest make up roughly 4% of the sample. Sequencing was carried out using PBMCs. The receptors here all came from a man aged 60-69 years with HTLV-1-associated myelopathy (HAM/TSP).

This clonotype was seen ten or more times. The CDR3 region has the DNA TGTGCCAGCAGCCAAGACCTCAACAATTCACCCCTCCACTTT. Encoded protein: CASSQDLNNSPLHF. The chain has TRBV4-2 and TRBJ1-6; D ambiguous. V was shortened by 0 bases and J by 7 bases, with 7 bases between the two germline ends. This CDR3 comprises 14 residues. CDR1 is LGHNA, CDR2 YNFKEQ, per germline.

Many counts were recorded for this clonotype. The chain is built from TRBV3-1 and TRBJ1-1, with TRBD1 as a possible D gene (6 bases). There are 12 residues in the CDR3. V was trimmed by 5 bases and J by 6 bases, leaving 10 bases between them. CDR1 is LGHDT and CDR2 is YNNKEL in the germline V gene (reference sequence). In DNA, the CDR3 is TGTGCCAGCAGCATTTACAGGGCTGAAGCTTTCTTT. It codes for CASSIYRAEAFF.

The rearrangement links TRBV2 to TRBJ2-5, with D possibly matching TRBD1 (5 bases). The CDR3 extends over 13 amino acids. CDR1 SNHLY and CDR2 FYNNEI come from the germline V gene. Trimming shortened V by 4 bases and J by 3 bases, and 9 bases separated the two germline ends. CDR3 DNA sequence: TGTGCCAGCAGTGGACAGTCTAAAGAGACCCAGTACTTC. Protein product: CASSGQSKETQYF.

This clonotype occurred many times. The chain combines TRBV28 with TRBJ1-1; tentatively, D is TRBD1 (5 bases). The germline V and J ends were trimmed by 5 bases and 11 bases, with 21 bases remaining between them. Germline-derived CDR1 and CDR2 are MDHEN and SYDVKM. There are 14 residues in the CDR3. This chain's CDR3 is CASSAGTDQRAAFF. CDR3 in DNA: TGTGCCAGCAGTGCCGGGACGGACCAGCGAGCGGCTTTCTTT.

The rearrangement uses TRBV28 and TRBJ2-7; 9 positions agree with TRBD1. This CDR3 spans 14 amino acids. Germline V gene sequence: CDR1 MDHEN, CDR2 SYDVKM. V trimming: 6 bases; J trimming: 6 bases; junction bases outside the gene matches: 9. The CDR3 DNA follows: TGTGCCAGCAGCAAGATGACAGGGGGTGGCGAGCAGTACTTC. Translated, it gives CASSKMTGGGEQYF.

The table lists this clonotype with many counts. This chain joins TRBV6-1 and TRBJ2-6; D assignment may be TRBD1 or TRBD2 (5 bases each). Trimming removed 3 bases from V and 0 bases from J, with 15 bases in between. Germline CDR1 reads MNHNS; CDR2 reads SASEGT. The length of the CDR3 is 18 residues. The chain's CDR3 is CASSDEGSTSSGANVLTF. The CDR3 DNA follows: TGTGCCAGCAGTGATGAGGGGTCCACCAGCTCTGGGGCCAACGTCCTGACTTTC.

The table lists this clonotype with many counts. The chain combines TRBV29-1 with TRBJ2-3; D may correspond to TRBD1 or TRBD2 (6 bases each). Trimming removed 5 bases at V and 1 base at J, with 19 bases between. CDR1 is SQVTM and CDR2 is ANQGSEA in the germline V gene. The CDR3 spans 16 residues. The CDR3 region is CSVRGWGATGTDTQYF. CDR3 DNA sequence: TGCAGCGTTAGGGGCTGGGGGGCAACGGGCACAGATACGCAGTATTTT.

Comments on this clonotype: Since a much larger clone is just one base distant, this may be a read error. J is TRBJ2-1 and V is TRBV14, with TRBD2 matching over 7 bases. This CDR3 spans 18 amino acids. Germline V gene sequence: CDR1 SGHDN, CDR2 FVKESK. The V and J ends lost 1 base and 3 bases, in that order; junction bases with no gene match: 12. CDR3 amino acids: CASSQVAGGTIVYNEQFF. As DNA, the CDR3 is TGTGCCAGCAGCCAAGTAGCCGGGGGGACTATCGTCTACAATGAGCAGTTCTTC.